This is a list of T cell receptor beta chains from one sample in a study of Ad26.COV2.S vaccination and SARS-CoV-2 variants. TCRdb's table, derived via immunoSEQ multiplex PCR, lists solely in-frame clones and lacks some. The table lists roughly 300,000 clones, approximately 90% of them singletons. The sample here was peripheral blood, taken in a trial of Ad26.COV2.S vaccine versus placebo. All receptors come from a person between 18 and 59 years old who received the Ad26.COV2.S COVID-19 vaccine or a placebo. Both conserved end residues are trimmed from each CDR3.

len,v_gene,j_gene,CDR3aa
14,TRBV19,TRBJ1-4,ASIGRGRGEEEKLF
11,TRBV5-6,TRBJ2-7,ASSLVQLDEQY
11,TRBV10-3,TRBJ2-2,AIEDRSTGELF
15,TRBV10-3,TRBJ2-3,AISESDNAGGADTQY
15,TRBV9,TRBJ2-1,ASSAQGERWSYNEQF
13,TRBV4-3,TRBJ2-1,ASSRYRESYNEQF
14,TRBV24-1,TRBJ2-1,ATSDSGTENYNEQF
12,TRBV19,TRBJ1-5,ASSTTGRDQPQH
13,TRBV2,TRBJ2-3,ASRRPGQGTDTQY
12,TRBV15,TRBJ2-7,ATSREARNYEQY
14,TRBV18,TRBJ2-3,ASSIRDAGDTDTQY
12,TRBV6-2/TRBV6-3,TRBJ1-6,ASSSRTGTSPLH
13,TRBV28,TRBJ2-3,ASSLAADPTDTQY
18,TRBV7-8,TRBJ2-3,ASSSIGTSGRIHSTDTQY
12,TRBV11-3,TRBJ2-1,ASSPRQGRNEQF
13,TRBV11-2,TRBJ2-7,ASRIGRRASYEQY
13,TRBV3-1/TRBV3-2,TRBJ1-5,ASSLTGSSNQPQH
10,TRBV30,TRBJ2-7,ALKGTSYEQY
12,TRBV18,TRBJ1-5,ASSVQAGDQPQH
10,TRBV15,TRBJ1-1,ATSRDRMDAF
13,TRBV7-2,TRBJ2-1,ASRSPSGGANEQF